A single sample is the source of the 32 T cell receptor beta chains below, sequenced in a study of CD8+ T cells in alopecia areata. cDNA serving as the sequencing template came from extracted, reverse transcribed RNA. Data came from immunoSEQ multiplex PCR; TCRdb stores just in-frame clones and leaves some out. The sample carries roughly 76,000 clones, 29% recorded once. The treatment: oral pan-JAK inhibitor, 5-10 mg twice daily. This specimen was CD8+ T cells sorted from blood, taken at week 4, from a patient treated with tofacitinib. These receptors came from a human donor with alopecia areata.

The rearrangement uses TRBV7-3 and TRBJ2-1, with D perhaps being TRBD1 or TRBD2 (5 bases each). V lost 3 bases and J 2 bases, leaving 8 bases between the germline ends. This CDR3 has 14 amino acids. CDR1 is SGHTA, CDR2 FQGTGA, per germline. CDR3 DNA: TGTGCCAGCAGCTTGGGGGAAACCTACAATGAGCAGTTCTTC. Protein: CASSLGETYNEQFF.

This CDR3 is CASSQGLLGTEAFF. CDR3 DNA: TGTGCCAGCAGCCAAGGGCTTCTGGGCACTGAAGCTTTCTTT. This chain joins TRBV4-2 and TRBJ1-1; no firm D call. Germline CDR1 is LGHNA and CDR2 is YNFKEQ. The CDR3 sequence is 14 residues long. Deletions cut 1 base from V and 4 bases from J, with 10 bases between.

This clone was seen a few times. The rearrangement uses TRBV6-1 and TRBJ2-5, with 9 bases aligning to TRBD1. The germline V gene has CDR1 MNHNS and CDR2 SASEGT. The CDR3 is 14 amino acids. Trimming at V came to 7 bases and at J to 5 bases, leaving 8 bases not matched to a gene. The CDR3 region is CASILRDRVETQYF. CDR3 in DNA: TGTGCCAGCATCCTCCGGGACAGGGTTGAGACCCAGTACTTC.

The V call is TRBV6-1, the J call TRBJ1-3, with D hard to call. V was pared by 3 bases and J by 0 bases, with 6 bases between. The CDR3 spans 14 residues. From germline, CDR1 is MNHNS and CDR2 SASEGT. The CDR3 sequence: CASSDGSSGNTIYF. The DNA for the CDR3 is TGTGCCAGCAGTGATGGTAGCTCTGGAAACACCATATATTTT.

This chain connects TRBV18 to TRBJ1-2; D not resolved. Germline CDR1 is KGHSH and CDR2 is LQKENI. Trimming pared 3 bases from V and 0 bases from J, leaving 8 bases between. This CDR3 comprises 14 residues. The CDR3 nucleotides read TGTGCCAGCTCACCTTGGGAATCTAACTATGGCTACACCTTC. It specifies CASSPWESNYGYTF.

Only a few counts were recorded for this clone. The gene calls are TRBV13 and TRBJ2-7; 7 bases map to TRBD1. This CDR3 is 17 amino acids long. V lost 1 base and J lost 2; bases outside the gene matches: 11. Germline loops: CDR1 PRHDT, CDR2 FYEKMQ (reference sequence). The CDR3: CASSLEGSGTAAYEQYF. In DNA form, the CDR3 reads TGTGCCAGCAGCTTAGAGGGTTCCGGGACAGCCGCCTACGAGCAGTACTTC.

The chain recombines TRBV6-5 with TRBJ2-1; D uncertain. The CDR3 contains 12 residues. CDR1 is MNHEY and CDR2 is SVGAGI in the germline V gene. V was clipped by 4 bases and J by 7 bases, with 8 bases between them. CDR3 in amino acids: CASSSARNEQFF. CDR3 DNA sequence: TGTGCCAGCAGTTCCGCGAGGAATGAGCAGTTCTTC.

The CDR3 DNA reads TGCAGCGTTGAAGATAGAATGAGCTACGAGCAGTACTTC. Amino acids: CSVEDRMSYEQYF. The chain combines TRBV29-1 with TRBJ2-7; no reliable D call. CDR3 length: 13 amino acids. The germline V and J ends were trimmed by 0 bases and 3 bases, with 9 bases remaining between them. The germline gives CDR1 SQVTM, CDR2 ANQGSEA.

This clone was detected a few times. The chain carries TRBV7-8 and TRBJ1-5; D unclear. This CDR3 is built from 14 residues. In germline, CDR1 is SGHVS, CDR2 FQNEAQ. V lost 2 bases, J lost 7 bases, and 12 bases lay in between. CDR3 in amino acids: CASSLNQVSQPQHF. The DNA of the CDR3 is TGTGCCAGCAGCTTAAATCAGGTTTCCCAGCCCCAGCATTTT. The variable domain in full, completed from reference TRBV7-8 and TRBJ1-5, reads GAGVSQSPRYKVAKRGQDVALRCDPISGHVSLFWYQQALGQGPEFLTYFQNEAQLDKSGLPSDRFFAERPEGSVSTLKIQRTQQEDSAVYLCASSLNQVSQPQHFGDGTRLSIL.

The rearrangement joins TRBV28 to TRBJ1-1, with 9 bases matching TRBD1. The V segment lost 7 bases and the J segment 1 base; nucleotides outside the gene matches: 4. Germline values: CDR1 MDHEN, CDR2 SYDVKM. The CDR3 runs to 14 residues. Here the CDR3 reads CASTIQGANTEAFF. CDR3 DNA sequence: TGTGCCAGCACTATACAGGGGGCGAACACTGAAGCTTTCTTT.

V and J are TRBV6-5 and TRBJ2-1; 9 nucleotides match TRBD2. Germline assignment: CDR1 MNHEY and CDR2 SVGAGI. The CDR3 loop spans 15 amino acids. J gave up 9 bases and V 2 bases, and 8 bases lay outside the gene matches. CDR3 sequence (DNA): TGTGCCAGCAGTTACGGCGGGAGGGGTTTCGGTGAGCAGTTCTTC. Protein product: CASSYGGRGFGEQFF.

This clone was recorded a few times. The chain recombines TRBV29-1 with TRBJ2-7, with D hard to call. V was trimmed by 7 bases and J by 6 bases, leaving 16 bases between them. Looked up from germline, CDR1 is SQVTM and CDR2 is ANQGSEA. CDR3 length equals 12 residues. This CDR3 is CSANMAVGEQYF. For the CDR3, the DNA is TGCAGCGCCAACATGGCCGTTGGCGAGCAGTACTTC.

This clone was recorded a few times. The V and J genes are TRBV30 and TRBJ1-5; D remains ambiguous. Germline V gives CDR1 GTSNPN, CDR2 SVGIG (reference sequence). V lost 2 bases and J 4 bases, leaving 12 bases between the germline ends. The CDR3 sequence is 14 residues long. As DNA, the CDR3 is TGTGCCTGGAGTAGAGGGAGAGGGAATCAGCCCCAGCATTTT. Encoded protein: CAWSRGRGNQPQHF.

Many counts were recorded for this clone. The chain carries TRBV13 and TRBJ2-1; 11 nucleotides match TRBD2. The CDR3 loop spans 16 amino acids. Trimming at V came to 2 bases and at J to 6 bases, leaving 6 bases not matched to a gene. Germline CDR1 and CDR2: PRHDT and FYEKMQ (reference sequence). CDR3 sequence reads: CASSLPTSGSPNEQFF. The CDR3 bases are TGTGCCAGCAGCTTACCCACTAGCGGGAGTCCCAATGAGCAGTTCTTC.

This clone turned up a few times. The V gene is TRBV9, the J gene TRBJ1-2, with D unclear. The CDR3 consists of 16 residues. Germline loops: CDR1 SGDLS, CDR2 YYNGEE. The ends were cut back, 4 bases at V and 5 bases at J, with 21 bases in the middle. The DNA for the CDR3 is TGTGCCAGCAGCCCTAGCTCCGGGGAGGTCCTATATGGCTACACCTTC. This sequence encodes CASSPSSGEVLYGYTF.

CDR3 residues: CASTTAGTSVPGEQFF. The CDR3 coding sequence is TGTGCCAGCACGACCGCCGGGACTAGCGTCCCCGGTGAGCAGTTCTTC. The chain joins TRBV2 to TRBJ2-1, with TRBD2 matching 10 bases. This CDR3 contains 16 residues. The ends lost 7 bases at V and 9 bases at J; junction bases unmatched: 15. Germline lookup yields CDR1 SNHLY and CDR2 FYNNEI.

This clone turned up a few times. The chain is built from TRBV2 and TRBJ1-2; weak D call: TRBD1 (5 bases). In germline, CDR1 is SNHLY, CDR2 FYNNEI. Trimming stripped 7 bases from V and 8 bases from J, with 14 bases between. The CDR3 has 12 residues. The CDR3 loop is CASNGATWGYTF. The CDR3, as DNA: TGTGCCAGCAACGGGGCAACCTGGGGCTACACCTTC. The full variable domain, completed using reference TRBV2 and TRBJ1-2, is EPEVTQTPSHQVTQMGQEVILRCVPISNHLYFYWYRQILGQKVEFLVSFYNNEISEKSEIFDDQFSVERPDGSNFTLKIRSTKLEDSAMYFCASNGATWGYTFGSGTRLTVV.

The CDR3, as DNA: TGTGCCAGCTGGGGGCAGCCCTATGGCTACACCTTC. It specifies CASWGQPYGYTF. The genes are TRBV27 and TRBJ1-2; tentative D call: TRBD1 (6 bases). The CDR3 runs 12 residues. CDR1 and CDR2 from the germline V gene are MNHEY and SMNVEV (reference sequence). Trimming cost V 8 bases and J 4 bases, with 11 bases left between them.

This chain links TRBV29-1 with TRBJ2-1; TRBD1 might be the D (5 bases). The CDR3 runs 11 residues. Germline lookup yields CDR1 SQVTM and CDR2 ANQGSEA. Trimming left V 5 bases short and J 8 bases short, with 10 bases between. The CDR3 loop reads CSVKRTYEQFF. The CDR3 DNA reads as TGCAGCGTTAAAAGGACATATGAGCAGTTCTTC.

This clone was observed a few times. This chain links TRBV4-1 with TRBJ1-1, with D unresolved. Trimming removed 4 bases at V and 0 bases at J, with 9 bases between. From germline, CDR1 is MGHRA and CDR2 YSYEKL. The CDR3 has 14 residues. CDR3 in DNA: TGCGCCAGCAGCCCAGTTGGTTTGAACACTGAAGCTTTCTTT. This encodes CASSPVGLNTEAFF.

The chain uses TRBV18 and TRBJ2-7; 8 bases agree with TRBD2. Germline CDR1 and CDR2: KGHSH and LQKENI. V lost 3 bases to trimming and J lost 5 bases; unmatched junction nucleotides: 9. CDR3 length equals 15 residues. CDR3 in amino acids: CASSPPGGRWNEQYF. Here the CDR3 DNA reads TGTGCCAGCTCACCGCCAGGCGGGAGGTGGAACGAGCAGTACTTC.

The chain combines TRBV27 with TRBJ1-5, with a tentative D call TRBD1 (5 bases). Germline CDR1 and CDR2: MNHEY and SMNVEV (reference sequence). Trimming shortened V by 2 bases and J by 4 bases, and 12 bases separated the two germline ends. There are 15 residues in the CDR3. The CDR3 region is CASSLMGDGNQPQHF. The CDR3 coding sequence is TGTGCCAGCAGTTTAATGGGGGATGGAAATCAGCCCCAGCATTTT.

There are a few counts of this clone. The rearrangement joins TRBV9 to TRBJ2-1; 15 nucleotides line up with TRBD2. Germline V gene data show CDR1 as SGDLS and CDR2 as YYNGEE. V was clipped by 3 bases and J by 9 bases; unmatched bases: 7. There are 16 residues in the CDR3. The CDR3 region is CASSASRTSGRGEQFF. The CDR3 region has the DNA TGTGCCAGCAGCGCATCAAGGACTAGCGGGAGGGGTGAGCAGTTCTTC.

This clone has a single count. The chain uses TRBV23-1 and TRBJ2-7; TRBD2 might be the D (6 bases). TRBV23-1 is known as an ORF, though its function is uncertain. The length of the CDR3 is 14 residues. V lost 4 bases and J lost 5, with 15 bases in between. The CDR3 loop is CASSLRRDINEQYF. The CDR3 nucleotides read TGCGCCAGCAGTCTTCGGAGGGATATCAACGAGCAGTACTTC.

The sample holds a few counts of this clone. The rearrangement uses TRBV7-2 and TRBJ2-7; no clear D gene. Germline CDR1 SGHTA, CDR2 FQGNSA. This CDR3 has 12 amino acids. V lost 5 bases, J lost 7 bases, and 12 bases lay in between. The CDR3 region has the DNA TGTGCCAGCAGCAGCCCCACACCGGAGCAGTACTTC. Encoded protein: CASSSPTPEQYF. The complete variable domain, with remaining parts taken from reference TRBV7-2 and TRBJ2-7, reads GAGVSQSPSNKVTEKGKDVELRCDPISGHTALYWYRQSLGQGLEFLIYFQGNSAPDKSGLPSDRFSAERTGGSVSTLTIQRTQQEDSAVYLCASSSPTPEQYFGPGTRLTVT.

The rearrangement links TRBV5-1 to TRBJ2-7; 7 nucleotides line up with TRBD2. CDR3 length: 14 residues. Germline CDR1 is SGHRS and CDR2 is YFSETQ. The V segment lost 2 bases and the J segment 5 bases; nucleotides outside the gene matches: 7. CDR3 sequence reads: CASSLSRRGNEQYF. The DNA for the CDR3 is TGCGCCAGCAGCTTATCGCGGCGGGGGAACGAGCAGTACTTC.

The rearrangement links TRBV7-9 to TRBJ2-3; 8 positions agree with TRBD2. The V gene end was trimmed by 5 bases and the J gene end by 6 bases; junction bases not matched to a gene: 7. This CDR3 has 14 residues. CDR1 and CDR2 from the germline V gene are SEHNR and FQNEAQ (reference sequence). This CDR3 is CASSPGLASDTQYF. In nucleotides, the CDR3 is TGTGCCAGCAGCCCCGGACTAGCTTCGGATACGCAGTATTTT.

The chain combines TRBV27 with TRBJ2-7, with 7 positions matching TRBD2. The J segment lost 2 bases and the V segment lost 2 bases, leaving 3 bases of the junction unmatched. Germline V gene lookup returns CDR1 MNHEY and CDR2 SMNVEV (reference sequence). The CDR3 is made up of 14 amino acids. The CDR3 DNA follows: TGTGCCAGCAGTTTAGCTAGCGGACCCTACGAGCAGTACTTC. Residues: CASSLASGPYEQYF.

The chain uses TRBV7-9 and TRBJ2-3, with a tentative D call TRBD2 (5 bases). Germline values: CDR1 SEHNR, CDR2 FQNEAQ (reference sequence). CDR3 length equals 17 residues. V was pared by 1 base and J by 9 bases, with 23 bases between. The CDR3 nucleotides read TGTGCCAGCAGCTTAGATTCGGACCGCCGAGGGTTCGTCACGCAGTATTTT. It codes for CASSLDSDRRGFVTQYF.

The chain couples TRBV4-1 to TRBJ2-7; TRBD2 aligns across 7 bases. V trimming: 2 bases; J trimming: 4 bases; junction bases outside the gene matches: 2. Germline V gene sequence: CDR1 MGHRA, CDR2 YSYEKL. CDR3 size: 13 residues. The CDR3 DNA reads as TGCGCCAGCAGCCAAAGGGAGGGATACGAGCAGTACTTC. Its protein product is CASSQREGYEQYF.

This clone has a handful of counts. This chain uses TRBV29-1 with TRBJ2-7; the match to TRBD2 covers 7 bases. V lost 7 bases and J lost 2; bases outside the gene matches: 14. CDR1 and CDR2 from the germline V gene are SQVTM and ANQGSEA. CDR3 length equals 15 residues. The CDR3 loop reads CSATSGASGAYEQYF. Written as DNA, the CDR3 is TGCAGCGCTACGTCCGGGGCTAGCGGCGCCTACGAGCAGTACTTC.

The V and J genes are TRBV7-9 and TRBJ2-7; a possible D gene is TRBD2 (6 bases). V dropped 5 bases and J dropped 2 bases, with 10 bases sitting between them. This CDR3 comprises 13 residues. Germline CDR1 SEHNR, CDR2 FQNEAQ (reference sequence). This CDR3 is CASSPSGAYEQYF. CDR3 in DNA: TGTGCCAGCAGCCCCTCGGGGGCCTACGAGCAGTACTTC.